In this sample, the clone carrying this TCR beta chain turned up once. The CDR3 length is 14 residues. V was clipped by 4 bases and J by 6 bases; unmatched bases: 8. Per the germline V gene, CDR1 is SGHNT and CDR2 is YYREEE (reference sequence). Sample-barcoded 5' priming and a J-beta primer mix drove a second PCR of roughly 7 to 11 cycles. TCRdb reprocessed the 5' RACE reads with MiXCR, giving one entry per CDR3 protein. The table lists some 890,000 distinct CDR3 sequences, roughly 28% of them singletons. These data are taken from a study of blood T cells in healthy people across ages. A further study also used this sample, focusing on T cells of mothers and their children. This second study says: Sequencing got over 10 million TCR beta CDR3 reads from each mother and approximately 3 million from each child.

Sequenced material: blood. This TCR was sampled from a woman between 40 and 55 years old in good health. The rearrangement joins TRBV5-4 to TRBJ2-3; 7 nucleotides line up with TRBD2. CDR3 DNA: TGTGCCAGCAGCCACCAATACGGGGGGGATACGCAGTATTTT. Translation gives CASSHQYGGDTQYF.